This T cell receptor beta chain was identified in a study of graft-versus-host responses after intestinal transplantation. Study-wide background: Tacrolimus plus steroids were given to all recipients for roughly 3 years, preceded by anti-thymocyte globulin induction. Overall study results and limits: Recipient bone marrow held GvH clones, some seen earlier in ileum or blood.

J was trimmed by 12 bases and V by 2 bases; bases with no gene match: 11. CDR3 size: 14 residues. Per germline, CDR1 MNHNY and CDR2 SVGAGI (reference sequence). Method: immunoSEQ multiplex PCR; TCRdb's copy keeps in-frame clones and lacks some. This table holds about 31,000 clones, approximately 83% found once. A remark on this clone: Its antigen is unidentified.

Specimen: unstimulated CD8+ T cells sorted from spleen or lymph node cells, collected before intestinal transplant. The sequence came from a human donor who received an intestinal transplant. The rearrangement joins TRBV6-6 to TRBJ2-7; 9 bases are shared with TRBD2. The CDR3 DNA sequence: TGTGCCAGCAGTTACACCCTATTAGCGGGAGTCCTGTACTTC. It is translated as CASSYTLLAGVLYF.